Presented here are 5 T cell receptor beta chains from one specimen sequenced in a study of blood T cell repertoires in COVID-19. Repertoires were generated with immunoSEQ multiplex PCR, while TCRdb's copy carries only in-frame clones and drops some. Of 120,000 or so clones listed, 88% were seen once; the top ten hold 7.5% to 8%. Sequenced: peripheral blood. The receptors shown here come from a man aged 45-65 years with acute or convalescent COVID-19.

The rearrangement uses TRBV9 and TRBJ2-5; possibly TRBD2 for D (6 bases). The V end was cut by 4 bases, the J end by 4 bases, with 11 bases between. The CDR3 length is 13 residues. Per germline, CDR1 SGDLS and CDR2 YYNGEE. CDR3 in DNA: TGTGCCAGCAGCCGGAGGGCCGGAGAGACCCAGTACTTC. The encoded protein is CASSRRAGETQYF. The full variable domain, in which reference TRBV9 and TRBJ2-5 provide the parts outside the CDR3, is DSGVTQTPKHLITATGQRVTLRCSPRSGDLSVYWYQQSLDQGLQFLIQYYNGEERAKGNILERFSAQQFPDLHSELNLSSLELGDSALYFCASSRRAGETQYFGPGTRLLVL.

A word on this clone: The same CDR3 can be traced to other DNA sequences in this sample. This chain connects TRBV2 to TRBJ1-1, with TRBD1 matching 7 bases. The V gene end was trimmed by 3 bases and the J gene end by 1 base; junction bases not matched to a gene: 2. CDR1 and CDR2 (germline): SNHLY, FYNNEI. This CDR3 spans 14 amino acids. The CDR3 protein is CASSERTGNTEAFF. CDR3 nucleotides: TGTGCCAGCAGTGAGCGGACAGGGAACACTGAAGCTTTCTTT.

The chain recombines TRBV10-3 with TRBJ1-1; 8 bases match TRBD1. The CDR3 has 14 amino acids. Trimming took 6 bases from V and 1 from J; bases not matched to a gene: 4. Germline CDR1 and CDR2: ENHRY and SYGVKD. This CDR3 reads CAISLGQGNTEAFF. The CDR3, as DNA: TGTGCCATCAGCCTAGGACAGGGGAACACTGAAGCTTTCTTT.

The rearrangement uses TRBV19 and TRBJ1-2; 10 positions agree with TRBD1. This CDR3 spans 15 amino acids. The germline gives CDR1 LNHDA, CDR2 SQIVND (reference sequence). The V gene end was trimmed by 4 bases and the J gene end by 6 bases; junction bases not matched to a gene: 8. The CDR3 spells CASSTGRQGADGYTF. CDR3 in DNA: TGTGCCAGTAGTACCGGACGACAGGGGGCGGATGGCTACACCTTC.

The chain is built from TRBV27 and TRBJ2-5; maybe TRBD2 (6 bases). The V gene lost 2 bases and the J gene lost 0 bases, with 10 bases spanning the gap. The CDR3 is 15 residues long. CDR1 is MNHEY, CDR2 SMNVEV, per germline (reference sequence). CDR3 coding DNA: TGTGCCAGCAGTTTAGGGACTCTGTACCAAGAGACCCAGTACTTC. This codes for CASSLGTLYQETQYF.